This TCR beta chain was found in a study of Graves' ophthalmopathy and Graves' hyperthyroidism. Looked up from germline, CDR1 is SGHAT and CDR2 is FQNNGV. The CDR3 runs to 19 residues. The V gene end was trimmed by 2 bases and the J gene end by 0 bases; junction bases not matched to a gene: 12. Amplification of TCR beta CDR3 regions used RNA transcripts. First-round RT-PCR employed HTBI primers, with a second-round multiplex PCR after it. TCRdb reprocessed the multiplex PCR reads via MiXCR and lists one record per CDR3 protein. The sample consists of about 600,000 distinct CDR3 sequences, approximately 35% of them appearing once.

The chain recombines TRBV11-2 with TRBJ2-5; 10 nucleotides align to TRBD2. Material: peripheral blood or thyroid tissue (not recorded which). The sequence was obtained from an adult man with Graves' hyperthyroidism. The CDR3 coding sequence is TGTGCCAGCAGCTTACCCAGCGGGAGGGCCAAAAAGTACCAAGAGACCCAGTACTTC. Its protein product is CASSLPSGRAKKYQETQYF.